The 22 T cell receptor beta chains presented below share a single source sample, sequenced in a study of post-analysis software for immune sequencing data. Study-wide points: Several TRBV segments (TRBV5-6, TRBV5-1 and TRBV20-1 among them) occurred more frequently in patients than in controls.

Included in the TCR beta cDNA libraries were unique molecular identifiers. MiXCR, applied by TCRdb to the PCR reads, yields one record per CDR3 protein. The top ten clones hold 4.5% to 7.5% of a sample with about 540,000 distinct CDR3 sequences, under 40% of them seen once. These receptors are not linked to any known antigen. The material sequenced was blood. The receptors here all came from a girl aged 2 to 17 with multiple sclerosis.

The chain has TRBV14 and TRBJ2-1, with D uncertain. This CDR3 comprises 15 residues. Trimming stripped 0 bases from V and 3 bases from J, with 9 bases between. Germline CDR1 and CDR2: SGHDN and FVKESK. The CDR3 DNA reads as TGTGCCAGCAGCCAAGACGGCCTAGGCTACAATGAGCAGTTCTTC. This translates into CASSQDGLGYNEQFF.

This chain uses TRBV20-1 with TRBJ2-7; TRBD1 aligns across 10 bases. The CDR3 totals 16 residues. Trimming removed 5 bases from V and 6 bases from J; junction bases left unmatched: 16. In germline, CDR1 is DFQATT, CDR2 SNEGSKA (reference sequence). CDR3 bases: TGCAGTGCTTCGCCGACTACCGGGACAGGGGCGTCCGAGCAGTACTTC. Its translation is CSASPTTGTGASEQYF.

V gene TRBV28 combines with J gene TRBJ1-1, with TRBD1 matching over 8 bases. Trimming cost V 5 bases and J 0 bases; bases outside gene matches: 8. Germline CDR1 is MDHEN and CDR2 is SYDVKM. The CDR3 consists of 16 residues. The CDR3 DNA reads TGTGCCAGCAGTGGACAGGGCCCACTCATGAACACTGAAGCTTTCTTT. Its protein product is CASSGQGPLMNTEAFF. The full variable domain, rest sourced from reference TRBV28 and TRBJ1-1, is DVKVTQSSRYLVKRTGEKVFLECVQDMDHENMFWYRQDPGLGLRLIYFSYDVKMKEKGDIPEGYSVSREKKERFSLILESASTNQTSMYLCASSGQGPLMNTEAFFGQGTRLTVV.

This clonotype showed up many times. The chain carries TRBV29-1 and TRBJ2-4, with no clear D. Germline CDR1 is SQVTM and CDR2 is ANQGSEA. V was cut by 4 bases and J by 0 bases, with 13 bases left in between. The CDR3 sequence is 15 residues long. The CDR3 sequence is CSVVHRVLAKNIQYF. The CDR3 DNA is TGCAGCGTTGTGCATCGGGTGTTAGCCAAAAACATTCAGTACTTC.

This chain uses TRBV7-9 with TRBJ1-2, with D possibly matching TRBD1 (5 bases). The CDR3 runs 15 residues. In germline, CDR1 is SEHNR, CDR2 FQNEAQ (reference sequence). V was trimmed by 4 bases and J by 0 bases, leaving 12 bases between them. As DNA, the CDR3 is TGTGCCAGCAGCTCCATAACAGGAGCTAACTATGGCTACACCTTC. Translated: CASSSITGANYGYTF.

This clonotype showed up just a few times. The chain is built from TRBV20-1 and TRBJ2-5; tentatively, D is TRBD1 (5 bases). Looked up from germline, CDR1 is DFQATT and CDR2 is SNEGSKA (reference sequence). The CDR3 extends over 12 amino acids. V was cut by 0 bases and J by 9 bases, with 11 bases left in between. CDR3 region: CSARDTGRAQYF. DNA for the CDR3: TGCAGTGCTAGAGATACAGGTCGGGCCCAGTACTTC.

The V and J genes are TRBV7-6 and TRBJ2-7; no reliable D call. V shed 2 bases and J shed 1 base, with 9 bases lying between them. Germline V gives CDR1 SGHVS, CDR2 FNYEAQ. The length of the CDR3 is 14 residues. The CDR3 DNA is TGTGCCAGCAGCTTATACTCCGGGTCCTACGAGCAGTACTTC. It translates to CASSLYSGSYEQYF.

This clonotype appeared a few times. This chain links TRBV10-3 with TRBJ2-7, with D tentatively TRBD1 (5 bases). This CDR3 contains 14 residues. V was shortened by 3 bases and J by 2 bases, with 11 bases between the two germline ends. Germline CDR1 reads ENHRY; CDR2 reads SYGVKD. The CDR3 DNA reads TGTGCCATCAGTGAACTTGGGGCCACCTACGAGCAGTACTTC. The encoded protein is CAISELGATYEQYF.

The chain couples TRBV12-3 or TRBV12-4 to TRBJ2-2, with D possibly TRBD2 on 5 matching bases. With 5 bases removed from V and 5 bases from J, the gap between germline ends came to 9 bases. The CDR3 covers 13 residues. The CDR3 is CASSPRGTGELFF. The CDR3 nucleotides read TGTGCCAGCAGTCCTAGAGGGACCGGGGAGCTGTTTTTT.

The rearrangement links TRBV29-1 to TRBJ2-1, with D unresolved. The CDR3 is 14 residues long. Trimming cost V 3 bases and J 2 bases, with 11 bases left between them. Germline V gene data show CDR1 as SQVTM and CDR2 as ANQGSEA. Written as DNA, the CDR3 is TGCAGCGTTGATGTCCTAGTCCCCTACAATGAGCAGTTCTTC. Translation: CSVDVLVPYNEQFF.

This clonotype appeared many times. V usage is TRBV21-1 and J usage is TRBJ2-4; the table's TRBD1 call for D was not verified on the DNA. TRBV21-1 is a listed pseudogene. The CDR3 sequence is 15 residues long. CDR3 in DNA: TGTGCCAGCCAGGGACAGGGGGAAGCCAAAAACATTCAGTACTTC. Residues: CASQGQGEAKNIQYF.

This clonotype showed up just a few times. The chain uses TRBV28 and TRBJ2-3; tentative D call: TRBD2 (5 bases). Germline V gene lookup returns CDR1 MDHEN and CDR2 SYDVKM. The V gene lost 5 bases and the J gene lost 0 bases, with 15 bases spanning the gap. The CDR3 is 16 residues long. The CDR3 is CASSGSSPMSTDTQYF. The DNA of the CDR3 is TGTGCCAGCAGTGGATCTAGCCCTATGAGCACAGATACGCAGTATTTT.

This clonotype has just a few counts. The V gene is TRBV18, the J gene TRBJ2-5; D remains ambiguous. V was clipped by 0 bases and J by 5 bases, with 13 bases between them. Germline V gene lookup returns CDR1 KGHSH and CDR2 LQKENI. The CDR3 runs to 15 residues. The CDR3 coding sequence is TGTGCCAGCTCACCACCTTTGCGGCCCCGGGAGACCCAGTACTTC. Its translation: CASSPPLRPRETQYF.

The genes are TRBV10-3 and TRBJ1-3; 7 bases agree with TRBD1. The CDR3 extends over 16 amino acids. Trimming removed 3 bases from V and 0 bases from J; junction bases left unmatched: 5. CDR1 and CDR2 from the germline V gene are ENHRY and SYGVKD. CDR3: CAISETGATSGNTIYF. CDR3 bases: TGTGCCATCAGTGAAACAGGGGCTACCTCTGGAAACACCATATATTTT.

V gene TRBV29-1 combines with J gene TRBJ1-1; D is perhaps TRBD1 (5 bases). Germline CDR1 SQVTM, CDR2 ANQGSEA. The CDR3 contains 13 residues. V shed 6 bases and J shed 1 base, with 12 bases lying between them. CDR3 in amino acids: CSVVGGTNTEAFF. For the CDR3, the DNA is TGCAGCGTCGTCGGGGGGACGAACACTGAAGCTTTCTTT.

V and J are TRBV20-1 and TRBJ1-2, with TRBD1 matching 8 bases. J was trimmed by 7 bases and V by 1 base; bases with no gene match: 5. The CDR3 is 13 residues long. Germline V lookup: CDR1 DFQATT, CDR2 SNEGSKA (reference sequence). In DNA form, the CDR3 reads TGCAGTGCTAGAGGACAGGGGAAAGGTGGCTACACCTTC. Translated, it gives CSARGQGKGGYTF.

This clonotype was seen a few times. V usage is TRBV2 and J usage is TRBJ2-7, with 7 positions matching TRBD2. Germline V CDR1 and CDR2: SNHLY, FYNNEI. Trimming at V came to 7 bases and at J to 2 bases, leaving 8 bases not matched to a gene. This CDR3 spans 14 amino acids. The DNA for the CDR3 is TGTGCCAGCAAAAGGGACGGGGGGACCTACGAGCAGTACTTC. Encoded protein: CASKRDGGTYEQYF.

This clonotype was counted between two and nine times. V and J are TRBV7-2 and TRBJ2-7; TRBD2 matches 8 bases. The CDR3 extends over 16 amino acids. Germline V CDR1 and CDR2: SGHTA, FQGNSA. After removal of 0 bases from V and 4 bases from J, the junction contained 8 bases not matched to a gene. For the CDR3, the DNA is TGTGCCAGCAGCTTAGCGCCTCGGGGGGGTGCTTACGAGCAGTACTTC. It yields the protein CASSLAPRGGAYEQYF.

This clonotype was picked up a small number of times. In DNA, the CDR3 is TGCGCCAGCAGCCAAGTTGGGACAGCACAAGAGACCCAGTACTTC. Amino acid sequence: CASSQVGTAQETQYF. The genes are TRBV4-1 and TRBJ2-5; 7 bases line up with TRBD1. The CDR3 has 15 residues. Trimming cost V 1 base and J 2 bases; bases outside gene matches: 4. Germline V gene sequence: CDR1 MGHRA, CDR2 YSYEKL.

In its sample, this clonotype was seen a few times. CDR3 amino acids: CSVTDTWATDTQYF. CDR3 coding DNA: TGCAGTGTCACGGACACCTGGGCCACAGATACGCAGTATTTT. The genes are TRBV20-1 and TRBJ2-3; D might be TRBD1 (5 bases). The CDR3 spans 14 residues. V dropped 7 bases and J dropped 2 bases, with 16 bases sitting between them. Germline V gene lookup returns CDR1 DFQATT and CDR2 SNEGSKA (reference sequence).

This chain joins TRBV5-1 and TRBJ2-7; 9 bases fit TRBD1. The ends lost 0 bases at V and 5 bases at J; junction bases unmatched: 3. Germline CDR1 SGHRS, CDR2 YFSETQ. This CDR3 comprises 14 residues. The CDR3 DNA reads TGCGCCAGCAGCTTGGACAGGGGGCCAAACGAGCAGTACTTC. The encoded protein is CASSLDRGPNEQYF.

This sequence joins TRBV6-5 and TRBJ1-1; D remains ambiguous. V lost 4 bases and J lost 0, with 9 bases in between. The CDR3 length is 14 residues. Germline V lookup: CDR1 MNHEY, CDR2 SVGAGI. CDR3 sequence: CASSSTHLNTEAFF. The DNA of the CDR3 is TGTGCCAGCAGTTCTACCCACCTGAACACTGAAGCTTTCTTT.